A single sample is the source of the 24 T cell receptor beta chains below, sequenced in a study of CD8 T cells in ankylosing spondylitis. Each CDR3 protein gets one entry after TCRdb re-called the 5' RACE reads with MiXCR. Here the sample spans about 260,000 distinct CDR3 sequences, 20% being singletons. The source material was blood, either unsorted or a sorted T cell fraction (not recorded which). The receptors originated from a male donor with ankylosing spondylitis or in good health (not recorded which).

The V call is TRBV7-8, the J call TRBJ2-4; D not certain. Trimming stripped 4 bases from V and 1 base from J, with 11 bases between. The CDR3 sequence is 15 residues long. Germline values: CDR1 SGHVS, CDR2 FQNEAQ. The CDR3 loop reads CASSSNEVAKNIQYF. In DNA form, the CDR3 reads TGTGCCAGCAGCTCCAACGAGGTGGCCAAAAACATTCAGTACTTC. The whole variable domain, filled in from reference TRBV7-8 and TRBJ2-4, reads GAGVSQSPRYKVAKRGQDVALRCDPISGHVSLFWYQQALGQGPEFLTYFQNEAQLDKSGLPSDRFFAERPEGSVSTLKIQRTQQEDSAVYLCASSSNEVAKNIQYFGAGTRLSVL.

This clonotype was seen only a few times. This chain connects TRBV12-3 or TRBV12-4 to TRBJ1-4; 9 nucleotides match TRBD1. Trimming cost V 5 bases and J 7 bases; bases outside gene matches: 8. The CDR3 has 15 amino acids. CDR3 nucleotides: TGTGCCAGCAGTCTCTCACAGGGGGCAAGTGAAAAACTGTTTTTT. This sequence encodes CASSLSQGASEKLFF.

This clonotype was picked up a small number of times. The chain uses TRBV7-9 and TRBJ2-3, with D uncertain. The V gene lost 5 bases and the J gene lost 2 bases, with 17 bases spanning the gap. Germline V gene data show CDR1 as SEHNR and CDR2 as FQNEAQ (reference sequence). The CDR3 has 16 amino acids. The CDR3, as DNA: TGTGCCAGCAGCCCCGCTCTAGAGGCCCTCACAGATACGCAGTATTTT. Its translation is CASSPALEALTDTQYF.

There are many counts of this clonotype. This chain links TRBV5-1 with TRBJ1-2; D is possibly TRBD1 (5 bases). Trimming stripped 0 bases from V and 0 bases from J, with 9 bases between. The CDR3 spans 15 residues. CDR1 is SGHRS and CDR2 is YFSETQ in the germline V gene. Here the CDR3 reads CASSLGQSTNYGYTF. The DNA of the CDR3 is TGCGCCAGCAGCTTGGGACAGTCGACTAACTATGGCTACACCTTC.

The CDR3 region has the DNA TGTGCCAGCAGTGGGTCGGGAGGAAACACCGGGGAGCTGTTTTTT. Amino acid sequence: CASSGSGGNTGELFF. This chain joins TRBV27 and TRBJ2-2; TRBD2 aligns across 7 bases. CDR3 length: 15 amino acids. Germline-derived CDR1 and CDR2 are MNHEY and SMNVEV (reference sequence). V was pared by 5 bases and J by 2 bases, with 5 bases of the junction left unmatched.

V is TRBV5-1 and J is TRBJ2-3, with D unclear. The V end was cut by 4 bases, the J end by 6 bases, with 12 bases between. The germline V gene encodes CDR1 SGHRS and CDR2 YFSETQ. The CDR3 sequence is 13 residues long. The CDR3 DNA follows: TGCGCCAGCAGCCCGGACCCGTCGGATACGCAGTATTTT. It codes for CASSPDPSDTQYF.

Only a few counts were recorded for this clonotype. This chain joins TRBV27 and TRBJ2-2; D gene ambiguous. Trimming cost V 6 bases and J 6 bases, with 11 bases left between them. The length of the CDR3 is 13 residues. From germline, CDR1 is MNHEY and CDR2 SMNVEV (reference sequence). CDR3 DNA: TGTGCCAGCAGCCTTAGATCCCCCGGGGAGCTGTTTTTT. Amino acids: CASSLRSPGELFF.

The rearrangement uses TRBV27 and TRBJ2-7; the match to TRBD1 covers 11 bases. The CDR3 has 14 amino acids. The V gene's germline CDR1 is MNHEY and CDR2 SMNVEV (reference sequence). J gave up 3 bases and V 5 bases, and 3 bases lay outside the gene matches. The CDR3 loop reads CASSPGTGGYEQYV. CDR3 sequence (DNA): TGTGCCAGCAGTCCGGGGACAGGGGGCTACGAGCAGTACGTC.

This clonotype occurred a few times. The genes are TRBV2 and TRBJ2-5; perhaps TRBD2 as D (6 bases). The length of the CDR3 is 14 residues. Trimming removed 4 bases from V and 5 bases from J, with 14 bases in between. The V gene's germline CDR1 is SNHLY and CDR2 FYNNEI. The CDR3 sequence is CASSVGTASETQYF. DNA of the CDR3: TGTGCCAGCAGTGTCGGGACTGCCTCCGAGACCCAGTACTTC.

V is TRBV6-1 and J is TRBJ1-5; 7 bases are shared with TRBD1. The CDR3 covers 14 residues. Germline assignment: CDR1 MNHNS and CDR2 SASEGT. J lost 5 bases, V lost 5 bases, and 6 bases had no gene match. CDR3 residues: CASSTGTVHQPQHF. Written as DNA, the CDR3 is TGTGCCAGCAGTACCGGGACAGTGCATCAGCCCCAGCATTTT.

This clonotype was seen only a few times. J is TRBJ2-3 and V is TRBV11-2, with TRBD1 as a possible D gene (6 bases). This CDR3 comprises 16 residues. Trimming took 5 bases from V and 4 from J, leaving 19 bases between them. Per germline, CDR1 SGHAT and CDR2 FQNNGV. DNA of the CDR3: TGTGCCAGCAGCAGGTCGCACAGGGTGGTCGCAGATACGCAGTATTTT. Translation: CASSRSHRVVADTQYF.

Note on this clonotype: A read error may produce the germline difference seen at one junction end. CDR3 in amino acids: CTSSQGYSPDTQYF. CDR3 coding DNA: TGTACCAGCAGCCAAGGTTACAGCCCAGATACGCAGTATTTT. This chain uses TRBV7-3 with TRBJ2-3, with D unclear. The CDR3 has 14 residues. Germline assignment: CDR1 SGHTA and CDR2 FQGTGA.

The J gene is TRBJ2-3, the V gene TRBV3-1, with TRBD2 identical over 7 bases. CDR1 and CDR2 (germline): LGHDT, YNNKEL (reference sequence). The CDR3 totals 14 residues. Trimming removed 1 base from V and 4 bases from J; junction bases left unmatched: 2. CDR3 protein: CASSQGTSADTQYF. The CDR3 nucleotides are TGTGCCAGCAGCCAAGGGACTAGTGCAGATACGCAGTATTTT.

The rearrangement links TRBV27 to TRBJ2-1, with 8 bases fitting TRBD2. The CDR3 contains 12 residues. V dropped 6 bases and J dropped 9; count of bases not matched to a gene: 4. The germline CDR1 and CDR2 sequences are MNHEY and SMNVEV (reference sequence). CDR3: CASRALAGEQFF. The CDR3 DNA sequence: TGTGCCAGCAGGGCCCTAGCGGGTGAGCAGTTCTTC.

V gene TRBV9 combines with J gene TRBJ1-4, with 10 bases matching TRBD1. The ends lost 3 bases at V and 7 bases at J; junction bases unmatched: 3. The CDR3 sequence is 14 residues long. Germline V gene data show CDR1 as SGDLS and CDR2 as YYNGEE. DNA of the CDR3: TGTGCCAGCAGCGCCCGGGACAGGGGTGAAAAACTGTTTTTT. Translated: CASSARDRGEKLFF.

The genes are TRBV7-9 and TRBJ2-3, with D hard to call. Germline CDR1 and CDR2: SEHNR and FQNEAQ (reference sequence). This CDR3 region has 15 residues. V dropped 3 bases and J dropped 1 base, with 11 bases sitting between them. The CDR3 DNA reads as TGTGCCAGCAGCTTTGGGGATACTGGCACAGATACGCAGTATTTT. Amino acid sequence: CASSFGDTGTDTQYF.

The V and J genes are TRBV28 and TRBJ2-1; a weak D match, TRBD1 (6 bases). The CDR3 totals 15 residues. Germline CDR1 is MDHEN and CDR2 is SYDVKM. V shed 4 bases and J shed 4 bases, with 14 bases lying between them. The CDR3 region has the DNA TGTGCCAGCAGTTCTGGTCGGGACATGTACAATGAGCAGTTCTTC. Its protein product is CASSSGRDMYNEQFF.

This clonotype showed up just a few times. This chain links TRBV7-2 with TRBJ1-2; 8 nucleotides match TRBD1. The CDR3 has 14 amino acids. Per the germline V gene, CDR1 is SGHTA and CDR2 is FQGNSA. V trimming: 1 base; J trimming: 4 bases; junction bases outside the gene matches: 2. CDR3 coding DNA: TGTGCCAGCAGCTTAGGTGACAGGGGCTATGGCTACACCTTC. It encodes CASSLGDRGYGYTF.

This clonotype was picked up a small number of times. This chain connects TRBV5-1 to TRBJ1-2; D is undetermined. CDR3 size: 13 residues. Germline V gene data show CDR1 as SGHRS and CDR2 as YFSETQ. Deletions cut 4 bases from V and 3 bases from J, with 10 bases between. The CDR3 is CASSPRSDYGYTF. The CDR3 nucleotides are TGCGCCAGCAGCCCTAGGTCCGACTATGGCTACACCTTC.

The V call is TRBV25-1, the J call TRBJ2-2, with TRBD1 matching over 12 bases. J gave up 0 bases and V 6 bases, and 5 bases lay outside the gene matches. Germline CDR1 is MGHDK and CDR2 is SYGVNS. The CDR3 is made up of 17 amino acids. The CDR3 coding sequence is TGTGCCAGCAGGGTGGGACAGGGGGCCCCGAACACCGGGGAGCTGTTTTTT. This translates into CASRVGQGAPNTGELFF.

The chain has TRBV5-1 and TRBJ1-5; TRBD1 aligns across 7 bases. Per germline, CDR1 SGHRS and CDR2 YFSETQ. CDR3 size: 18 residues. V shed 0 bases and J 0 bases; nucleotides not matched to a gene: 9. The CDR3 is CASSLGLTGTISNQPQHF. The CDR3 coding sequence is TGCGCCAGCAGCTTGGGATTGACAGGGACAATTAGCAATCAGCCCCAGCATTTT.

The chain recombines TRBV5-1 with TRBJ2-2; unclear D gene. Germline CDR1 and CDR2: SGHRS and YFSETQ. V lost 6 bases and J 6 bases, leaving 21 bases between the germline ends. This CDR3 region has 16 residues. The CDR3 nucleotides read TGCGCCAGCACCCGCGGCCGAGTGGATCCACCCGGGGAGCTGTTTTTT. Its translation is CASTRGRVDPPGELFF.

This clonotype was seen at least ten times. This chain joins TRBV12-3 or TRBV12-4 and TRBJ2-2, with D unclear. The CDR3 runs to 13 residues. The germline V and J ends were trimmed by 5 bases and 6 bases, with 10 bases remaining between them. CDR3 sequence: CASSPRNAGELFF. Here the CDR3 DNA reads TGTGCCAGCAGTCCACGTAACGCCGGGGAGCTGTTTTTT.

The chain couples TRBV10-3 to TRBJ2-3; no clear D gene. V lost 0 bases and J 1 base, leaving 8 bases between the germline ends. Germline values: CDR1 ENHRY, CDR2 SYGVKD. The CDR3 spans 15 residues. Here the CDR3 DNA reads TGTGCCATCAGTGAGTCGAATCCGGGCACAGATACGCAGTATTTT. It is translated as CAISESNPGTDTQYF.